The clone carrying this T cell receptor (beta chain) has only a few counts. The data belong to a study of glioma-infiltrating T cells after dendritic cell vaccination. Assay used: immunoSEQ multiplex PCR; TCRdb lists only in-frame clones, some missing. Found here are about 64,000 clones, 82% of them singletons; the top ten hold about 10%. Trimming stripped 6 bases from V and 1 base from J, with 13 bases between. The CDR3 covers 15 residues. The germline gives CDR1 SGHRS, CDR2 YFSETQ. The sequenced sample was blood, obtained before dendritic cell vaccination. This TCR was recovered from a human donor with glioblastoma. The rearrangement uses TRBV5-1 and TRBJ2-2; tentatively, D is TRBD1 (6 bases). The DNA of the CDR3 is TGCGCCAGCACAGTACCGACAGGGAACACCGGGGAGCTGTTTTTT. Its translation: CASTVPTGNTGELFF.